Following are 21 T cell receptor beta chains from one sample sequenced in a study of blood T cell repertoires in COVID-19 (dated by TCRdb to the early 2020s). The method behind the library was the immunoSEQ multiplex PCR assay. TCRdb re-hosts the immuneACCESS table, in-frame sequences only. Its copies lack some clones; in the studies checked, an unresolved V gene accounts for under half of them, and the cause for the rest is not known. The sample table shows 100,000 to 150,000 clones, and 60% to 80% are seen once. 5.5% of the sample comes from the top ten. The sequencing input was peripheral blood. These receptors all stem from a man aged 55 to 70 with acute or convalescent COVID-19.

The chain links TRBV4-1 to TRBJ1-6; D uncertain. The CDR3 contains 17 residues. V lost 0 bases and J lost 0, with 9 bases in between. Germline V gene data show CDR1 as MGHRA and CDR2 as YSYEKL. Here the CDR3 DNA reads TGCGCCAGCAGCCAAGATAACAGCCGCTCCTATAATTCACCCCTCCACTTT. This codes for CASSQDNSRSYNSPLHF.

The count of this clone is one. This chain connects TRBV23-1 to TRBJ2-1; D may be TRBD1 (6 bases). TRBV23-1 is filed as an ORF, its function uncertain. Trimming took off 0 bases at V and 4 bases at J, with 19 bases between the two ends. This CDR3 is built from 18 residues. CDR3 in DNA: TGCGCCAGCAGTCAATCAGGTCACTGGGACAAACAATACAATGAGCAGTTCTTC. Translated: CASSQSGHWDKQYNEQFF.

This chain uses TRBV5-1 with TRBJ1-4; D remains unclear. Trimming left V 4 bases short and J 3 bases short, with 13 bases between. From germline, CDR1 is SGHRS and CDR2 YFSETQ. This CDR3 spans 15 amino acids. CDR3 loop: CASSLNTMANEKLFF. The CDR3 bases are TGCGCCAGCAGCCTCAACACCATGGCTAATGAAAAACTGTTTTTT. The full variable domain, its missing parts supplied by reference TRBV5-1 and TRBJ1-4, is KAGVTQTPRYLIKTRGQQVTLSCSPISGHRSVSWYQQTPGQGLQFLFEYFSETQRNKGNFPGRFSGRQFSNSRSEMNVSTLELGDSALYLCASSLNTMANEKLFFGSGTQLSVL.

The chain combines TRBV3-1 (or the pseudogene TRBV3-2) with TRBJ1-6; no clear D gene. The CDR3 runs 14 residues. The germline gives CDR1 LGHDT, CDR2 YNNKEL (reference sequence). The V end lost 6 bases, the J end lost 4 bases, and 10 bases lay between the germline ends. In DNA, the CDR3 is TGTGCCAGCAGTCGCGAGAGATATAATTCACCCCTCCACTTT. It yields the protein CASSRERYNSPLHF.

Here the CDR3 DNA reads TGTGCCAGCGCTGCCAGGGAAGGTGGCTACACCTTC. It encodes CASAAREGGYTF. The rearrangement links TRBV27 to TRBJ1-2, with TRBD1 as a possible D gene (5 bases). The CDR3 covers 12 residues. Germline CDR1 and CDR2: MNHEY and SMNVEV (reference sequence). Trimming took 8 bases from V and 7 from J, leaving 14 bases between them.

The chain carries TRBV27 and TRBJ2-7; D may be TRBD2 (6 bases). The CDR3 contains 15 residues. Germline V gene sequence: CDR1 MNHEY, CDR2 SMNVEV (reference sequence). V lost 7 bases to trimming and J lost 3 bases, with 19 bases between them. The CDR3 reads CASNSLGGGSYEQYF. The CDR3, as DNA: TGTGCCAGCAACAGCCTAGGTGGGGGGAGCTACGAGCAGTACTTC.

V and J are TRBV27 and TRBJ1-2, with D possibly matching TRBD1 (5 bases). CDR1 and CDR2 from the germline V gene are MNHEY and SMNVEV (reference sequence). CDR3 length: 15 amino acids. Trimming took off 0 bases at V and 6 bases at J, with 14 bases between the two ends. The CDR3 spells CASSLSGGGWDGYTF. The CDR3 bases are TGTGCCAGCAGTTTATCTGGGGGGGGGTGGGATGGCTACACCTTC.

This clone occurred a few times. This rearrangement joins TRBV7-2 to TRBJ1-1; 9 bases align to TRBD1. The V segment lost 5 bases and the J segment 1 base; nucleotides outside the gene matches: 8. CDR3 length equals 16 residues. Germline values: CDR1 SGHTA, CDR2 FQGNSA. In DNA form, the CDR3 reads TGTGCCAGCAGCCTCGGGACAGGGTTTACGAACACTGAAGCTTTCTTT. Amino acids: CASSLGTGFTNTEAFF.

The genes are TRBV19 and TRBJ1-5; D gene uncertain. V gave up 1 base and J gave up 0 bases, with 7 bases separating them. The germline V gene has CDR1 LNHDA and CDR2 SQIVND (reference sequence). The CDR3 covers 15 residues. CDR3 protein: CASSIGRNSNQPQHF. CDR3 sequence (DNA): TGTGCCAGTAGTATAGGCAGGAATAGCAATCAGCCCCAGCATTTT.

The genes are TRBV3-1 (or the pseudogene TRBV3-2) and TRBJ1-1; the D is unclear. The germline gives CDR1 LGHDT, CDR2 YNNKEL (reference sequence). Trimming removed 0 bases from V and 1 base from J, with 9 bases in between. The CDR3 is 15 amino acids. The CDR3 region has the DNA TGTGCCAGCAGCCAAGATGGGCATCCGAACACTGAAGCTTTCTTT. Its translation is CASSQDGHPNTEAFF.

This clone was recorded a few times. This chain connects TRBV5-1 to TRBJ2-2; 7 bases match TRBD2. This CDR3 spans 16 amino acids. The germline V gene encodes CDR1 SGHRS and CDR2 YFSETQ. V dropped 0 bases and J dropped 7; count of bases not matched to a gene: 9. CDR3 nucleotide sequence: TGCGCCAGCAGCTTGGGGAGCGGGAAAGGGCTCGGGGAGCTGTTTTTT. Translating gives CASSLGSGKGLGELFF.

The chain uses TRBV2 and TRBJ2-7; 9 positions agree with TRBD1. The ends lost 4 bases at V and 2 bases at J; junction bases unmatched: 3. The length of the CDR3 is 14 residues. Germline assignment: CDR1 SNHLY and CDR2 FYNNEI. The CDR3 region is CASSGDRGAYEQYF. In DNA form, the CDR3 reads TGTGCCAGCAGTGGTGACAGGGGGGCCTACGAGCAGTACTTC.

This chain links TRBV30 with TRBJ2-4; TRBD2 matches at 11 bases. The length of the CDR3 is 20 residues. V trimming: 3 bases; J trimming: 0 bases; junction bases outside the gene matches: 16. Germline V lookup: CDR1 GTSNPN, CDR2 SVGIG (reference sequence). The CDR3 loop is CAWSGGTSGLPELAKNIQYF. The DNA of the CDR3 is TGTGCCTGGAGCGGCGGGACTAGCGGACTACCAGAACTAGCCAAAAACATTCAGTACTTC.

The chain links TRBV5-1 to TRBJ2-5, with D unclear. This CDR3 spans 15 amino acids. Per germline, CDR1 SGHRS and CDR2 YFSETQ. V was trimmed by 1 base and J by 2 bases, leaving 12 bases between them. As DNA, the CDR3 is TGCGCCAGCAGCTTGAGGTCGGGTAATCAAGAGACCCAGTACTTC. This sequence encodes CASSLRSGNQETQYF.

The V and J genes are TRBV10-3 and TRBJ1-2, with 7 bases lining up with TRBD1. The CDR3 covers 21 residues. The germline gives CDR1 ENHRY, CDR2 SYGVKD. V lost 4 bases and J lost 8; bases outside the gene matches: 31. Written as DNA, the CDR3 is TGTGCCATCAGTGTCCTGACCCAACAGAAACGGAGAACAGGGGAGAACGCGGGCTACACCTTC. The encoded protein is CAISVLTQQKRRTGENAGYTF.

The V and J genes are TRBV5-1 and TRBJ1-5; 7 nucleotides agree with TRBD1. In germline, CDR1 is SGHRS, CDR2 YFSETQ. The V and J ends lost 4 bases and 4 bases, in that order; junction bases with no gene match: 5. The CDR3 length is 14 residues. The CDR3 DNA reads TGCGCCAGCAGCCTAGGGACAGAGAATCAGCCCCAGCATTTT. Translating gives CASSLGTENQPQHF.

In this sample, this clone turned up a few times. The chain has TRBV19 and TRBJ2-7; no firm D call. The CDR3 is 14 amino acids. Trimming cost V 6 bases and J 5 bases, with 17 bases left between them. Germline values: CDR1 LNHDA, CDR2 SQIVND (reference sequence). The chain's CDR3 is CASSLRQPSDEQYF. CDR3 DNA sequence: TGTGCCAGTAGCCTTAGACAACCCTCGGACGAGCAGTACTTC.

This clone showed up just a few times. The chain carries TRBV6-5 and TRBJ1-1, with D maybe TRBD1 (6 bases). The V end lost 8 bases, the J end lost 6 bases, and 13 bases lay between the germline ends. This CDR3 has 12 amino acids. The germline gives CDR1 MNHEY, CDR2 SVGAGI. The DNA of the CDR3 is TGTGCCAGCCGTACAGGGATCTCTGAAGCTTTCTTT. Protein: CASRTGISEAFF.

The chain couples TRBV25-1 to TRBJ1-1; D not certain. The V gene's germline CDR1 is MGHDK and CDR2 SYGVNS. This CDR3 has 13 residues. Trimming left V 6 bases short and J 6 bases short, with 14 bases between. The DNA for the CDR3 is TGTGCCAGCAGCGGCAACTACGTAGCTGAAGCTTTCTTT. Its protein product is CASSGNYVAEAFF.

This sequence joins TRBV9 and TRBJ2-5; 15 bases are shared with TRBD2. CDR3 length equals 17 residues. Looked up from germline, CDR1 is SGDLS and CDR2 is YYNGEE. V was pared by 4 bases and J by 4 bases, with 8 bases of the junction left unmatched. CDR3 coding DNA: TGTGCCAGCAGCCCAAGGACTAGCGGGAGGGCCGGAGAGACCCAGTACTTC. It translates to CASSPRTSGRAGETQYF.

The chain couples TRBV30 to TRBJ1-1, with D tentatively TRBD1 (5 bases). The ends were cut back, 5 bases at V and 4 bases at J, with 14 bases in the middle. Germline V gene lookup returns CDR1 GTSNPN and CDR2 SVGIG (reference sequence). The length of the CDR3 is 13 residues. The CDR3 here is CAWAWTGGTEAFF. The CDR3, as DNA: TGTGCCTGGGCCTGGACCGGGGGCACTGAAGCTTTCTTT.